This T cell receptor (beta chain) was profiled in a study of T cell responses to AZD1222 COVID-19 vaccine. Study details: Researchers grouped second doses given at about 4 or about 12 weeks into one pool.

With regard to this clone: Its specificity is not known.

Study-wide results and limits: Repertoires in all cases were sampled only once the peak T cell response had passed. Possibly, clonal diversity was underestimated; donors were largely white British and included more females.

The length of the CDR3 is 12 residues. Trimming removed 7 bases from V and 0 bases from J, with 6 bases in between. The germline gives CDR1 SNHLY, CDR2 FYNNEI. Here immunoSEQ multiplex PCR was the method, and the copy in TCRdb shows in-frame clones only, minus some. The sample yields some 120,000 clones, 88% seen once. Sequenced here: peripheral blood, sampled on day 0 of AZD1222 vaccination. V is TRBV2 and J is TRBJ1-1, with D perhaps TRBD1 (6 bases). The source of this sequence is an adult in good health. DNA of the CDR3: TGTGCCAGCAAGGGGGTGAACACTGAAGCTTTCTTT. Residues: CASKGVNTEAFF.